This TCR beta chain comes out of a study of human T cells and chemical hapten exposure. The wider study: Small pooled library volume differences mainly caused per-sample TCR yield variation.

Single cDNA molecules in the library carried unique molecular identifiers attached during preparation. In the study's own analysis: TCRs per sample had a median of approximately 88,000 and ranged from about 23,224 to 700,000. MiXCR, run by TCRdb on the reads, gives a single entry per CDR3 protein. These V and J calls rely on TCRdb rather than the paper's analysis. The sample shows fewer than 150,000 distinct CDR3 sequences, 6.5% to 10% of them seen only once. Total RNA extraction was carried out from unfractionated whole blood. Overall study findings and caveats: Counts of TCRs above 1 in 1000 frequency stayed unchanged with DPC sensitization.

Only a few counts were recorded for this clonotype. Its antigen is unidentified. The ends lost 2 bases at V and 0 bases at J; junction bases unmatched: 4. Germline assignment: CDR1 LGHNA and CDR2 YNFKEQ. This CDR3 spans 18 amino acids. Material: whole blood. The receptor was derived from a human donor in good health. Some clones in this sample may be carry-over from other donors' samples. The gene calls are TRBV4-2 and TRBJ2-3, with 14 bases aligning to TRBD2. The CDR3 sequence: CASSQRTSGRTSTDTQYF. DNA for the CDR3: TGTGCCAGCAGCCAAAGGACTAGCGGGAGGACGAGCACAGATACGCAGTATTTT.